This T cell receptor (beta chain) appears in the sequencing data of a study of beta chain features in type 1 diabetes. This clone was seen a handful of times. The CDR3 spans 15 residues. The germline gives CDR1 SGHRS, CDR2 YFSETQ. The ends lost 4 bases at V and 0 bases at J; junction bases unmatched: 7. Every single donor gave one heparinised blood draw, and these averaged roughly 100 mL. The whole isolated RNA underwent reverse transcription, so sequencing captured expressed TCRB transcripts. An average roughly 3.3 million reads came from naive, central memory and regulatory T cell samples. The method was immunoSEQ multiplex PCR; TCRdb's version includes in-frame clones alone and lacks a portion of them. The table has approximately 340,000 clones, roughly 16% seen once.

This sequence originates from a woman between 18 and 29 years old in good health. What was sequenced was naive CD4+ T cells from blood. This chain connects TRBV5-1 to TRBJ2-7; TRBD1 agrees at 7 bases. The CDR3: CASSPRTGNSYEQYF. In DNA form, the CDR3 reads TGCGCCAGCAGCCCTCGGACAGGCAACTCCTACGAGCAGTACTTC.